These 25 T cell receptor beta chains share one sample of origin, sequenced in a study of blood T cell repertoires in COVID-19. Produced via immunoSEQ multiplex PCR; TCRdb's table is partial and in-frame only. This table holds 180,000 or so clones, less than 90% found once. The sample was peripheral blood. These receptors all stem from a woman between 55 and 75 years old with COVID-19, enrolled during active disease.

The genes are TRBV18 and TRBJ1-5; 7 bases fit TRBD1. Germline V gene data show CDR1 as KGHSH and CDR2 as LQKENI. Unmatched junction bases numbered 10, after V lost 4 bases and J lost 4 bases. CDR3 length equals 16 residues. The CDR3 protein is CASSQGQAVGNQPQHF. The CDR3 nucleotides read TGTGCCAGCTCACAAGGACAGGCCGTGGGGAATCAGCCCCAGCATTTT. Filled out from reference TRBV18 and TRBJ1-5, the complete variable domain reads NAGVMQNPRHLVRRRGQEARLRCSPMKGHSHVYWYRQLPEEGLKFMVYLQKENIIDESGMPKERFSAEFPKEGPSILRIQQVVRGDSAAYFCASSQGQAVGNQPQHFGDGTRLSIL.

The V and J genes are TRBV19 and TRBJ2-1; tentative D call: TRBD1 (6 bases). The CDR3 contains 18 residues. The V and J ends lost 0 bases and 4 bases respectively, with 19 bases between them. The germline CDR1 and CDR2 sequences are LNHDA and SQIVND (reference sequence). The CDR3 DNA is TGTGCCAGTAGTATAGATCGGAAGGGGGATGTGGTTTACAATGAGCAGTTCTTC. As protein: CASSIDRKGDVVYNEQFF.

The chain combines TRBV7-3 with TRBJ2-2; no clear D gene. This CDR3 comprises 14 residues. Trimming took off 2 bases at V and 2 bases at J, with 6 bases between the two ends. CDR1 SGHTA and CDR2 FQGTGA come from the germline V gene. The CDR3 here is CASSLRANTGELFF. In DNA form, the CDR3 reads TGTGCCAGCAGCTTACGAGCAAACACCGGGGAGCTGTTTTTT.

The rearrangement joins TRBV19 to TRBJ2-7, with D perhaps TRBD1 (6 bases). The CDR3 has 16 amino acids. Germline V gene data show CDR1 as LNHDA and CDR2 as SQIVND (reference sequence). With 4 bases removed from V and 3 bases from J, the gap between germline ends came to 19 bases. The CDR3 protein is CASSRGSGAADYEQYF. For the CDR3, the DNA is TGTGCCAGTAGTAGGGGGTCAGGGGCCGCCGACTACGAGCAGTACTTC.

This clone has only one observation. The chain couples TRBV6-5 to TRBJ2-2; TRBD2 matches at 8 bases. Looked up from germline, CDR1 is MNHEY and CDR2 is SVGAGI. This CDR3 spans 15 amino acids. The trim removed 2 bases at V and 6 bases at J, leaving 5 bases unmatched. CDR3 DNA sequence: TGTGCCAGCAGTTACGGGACTAGGCTCGCCGGGGAGCTGTTTTTT. Protein sequence: CASSYGTRLAGELFF.

This rearrangement joins TRBV6-2 or TRBV6-3 to TRBJ1-1; 9 bases agree with TRBD1. This CDR3 is 13 amino acids long. The ends lost 1 base at V and 7 bases at J; junction bases unmatched: 1. In germline, CDR1 is MNHEY, CDR2 SVGEGT. The chain's CDR3 is CASSYWTGVEAFF. The CDR3, as DNA: TGTGCCAGCAGTTACTGGACAGGGGTTGAAGCTTTCTTT.

The sample holds a few counts of this clone. The chain couples TRBV7-2 to TRBJ2-7, with D maybe TRBD1 (6 bases). This CDR3 is 15 amino acids long. V dropped 2 bases and J dropped 0 bases, with 11 bases sitting between them. Germline V gene lookup returns CDR1 SGHTA and CDR2 FQGNSA. CDR3 in DNA: TGTGCCAGCAGCTTACAGGGGAGAGGCTCCTACGAGCAGTACTTC. It is translated as CASSLQGRGSYEQYF. Full variable domain (rest looked up from reference TRBV7-2 and TRBJ2-7): GAGVSQSPSNKVTEKGKDVELRCDPISGHTALYWYRQSLGQGLEFLIYFQGNSAPDKSGLPSDRFSAERTGGSVSTLTIQRTQQEDSAVYLCASSLQGRGSYEQYFGPGTRLTVT.

The rearrangement links TRBV9 to TRBJ1-4; D is perhaps TRBD1 (6 bases). The germline V gene has CDR1 SGDLS and CDR2 YYNGEE. Trimming left V 2 bases short and J 5 bases short, with 10 bases between. The length of the CDR3 is 14 residues. CDR3 sequence (DNA): TGTGCCAGCAGCGTGGACAGAAGCAATGAAAAACTGTTTTTT. This encodes CASSVDRSNEKLFF.

The V call is TRBV4-3, the J call TRBJ2-1; TRBD2 agrees at 13 bases. The junction had 6 bases not matched to a gene; V was cut back by 4 bases and J by 0 bases. This CDR3 is built from 18 residues. CDR1 is LGHNA and CDR2 is YSLEER in the germline V gene. The CDR3 coding sequence is TGCGCCAGCAGCCCCTCCGGGACTAGCGGGGCCTCCTACAATGAGCAGTTCTTC. Translated: CASSPSGTSGASYNEQFF.

J is TRBJ1-5 and V is TRBV15; D call uncertain. The CDR3 contains 13 residues. Germline CDR1 reads LNHNV; CDR2 reads YYDKDF (reference sequence). Deletions cut 3 bases from V and 6 bases from J, with 9 bases between. The CDR3: CATSRLAVQPQHF. The DNA for the CDR3 is TGTGCCACCAGCAGGCTGGCGGTTCAGCCCCAGCATTTT.

The V call is TRBV28, the J call TRBJ1-1, with TRBD1 identical over 8 bases. V trimming: 3 bases; J trimming: 0 bases; junction bases outside the gene matches: 6. This CDR3 region has 16 residues. Germline assignment: CDR1 MDHEN and CDR2 SYDVKM. CDR3 sequence (DNA): TGTGCCAGCAGTTTTCTGACAGGGGTCCTGAACACTGAAGCTTTCTTT. Translation gives CASSFLTGVLNTEAFF. Full variable domain (remainder filled in from reference TRBV28 and TRBJ1-1): DVKVTQSSRYLVKRTGEKVFLECVQDMDHENMFWYRQDPGLGLRLIYFSYDVKMKEKGDIPEGYSVSREKKERFSLILESASTNQTSMYLCASSFLTGVLNTEAFFGQGTRLTVV.

The V gene is TRBV28, the J gene TRBJ2-7, with 10 bases fitting TRBD2. The CDR3 is 17 amino acids. The V gene's germline CDR1 is MDHEN and CDR2 SYDVKM. J was trimmed by 4 bases and V by 1 base; bases with no gene match: 10. This CDR3 is CASSLFGGASGSYEQYF. The CDR3 nucleotides are TGTGCCAGCAGTTTATTTGGGGGGGCTAGCGGGAGTTACGAGCAGTACTTC.

This chain uses TRBV7-8 with TRBJ1-4; D is undetermined. The V end was cut by 2 bases, the J end by 6 bases, with 10 bases between. The germline gives CDR1 SGHVS, CDR2 FQNEAQ. This CDR3 region has 14 residues. Here the CDR3 reads CASSLIRSHEKLFF. The CDR3 DNA is TGTGCCAGCAGCTTAATCAGAAGTCATGAAAAACTGTTTTTT.

V and J are TRBV7-2 and TRBJ2-7; 10 bases match TRBD2. The CDR3 has 14 residues. CDR1 SGHTA and CDR2 FQGNSA come from the germline V gene. V lost 6 bases and J lost 1; bases outside the gene matches: 3. CDR3 in DNA: TGTGCCAGCAGGCGGACTAGCGGATCCTACGAGCAGTACTTC. This sequence encodes CASRRTSGSYEQYF. Full variable domain (outside the CDR3, taken from reference TRBV7-2 and TRBJ2-7): GAGVSQSPSNKVTEKGKDVELRCDPISGHTALYWYRQSLGQGLEFLIYFQGNSAPDKSGLPSDRFSAERTGGSVSTLTIQRTQQEDSAVYLCASRRTSGSYEQYFGPGTRLTVT.

The CDR3 reads CASGMEGNQPQHF. The DNA of the CDR3 is TGTGCTAGTGGTATGGAGGGGAACCAGCCCCAGCATTTT. The gene calls are TRBV12-5 and TRBJ1-5; D is possibly TRBD1 (5 bases). This CDR3 has 13 amino acids. V lost 5 bases and J lost 7, with 12 bases in between. In germline, CDR1 is LGHNT, CDR2 FRNRAP.

This clone has only a few counts. The chain joins TRBV6-6 to TRBJ2-7; D might be TRBD1 (6 bases). V gave up 2 bases and J gave up 9 bases, with 14 bases separating them. CDR1 MNHNY and CDR2 SVGAGI come from the germline V gene (reference sequence). The length of the CDR3 is 13 residues. The CDR3 region is CASSYRTESVQYF. The CDR3 DNA is TGTGCCAGCAGTTACCGGACAGAATCAGTGCAGTACTTC.

V and J are TRBV7-2 and TRBJ2-1, with TRBD2 matching over 15 bases. From germline, CDR1 is SGHTA and CDR2 FQGNSA. V dropped 1 base and J dropped 12; count of bases not matched to a gene: 7. The CDR3 is 16 residues long. In DNA, the CDR3 is TGTGCCAGCAGCTTAGGGGGACTAGCGGGAGGTCGACGGCAGTTCTTC. Translation gives CASSLGGLAGGRRQFF.

This chain links TRBV9 with TRBJ2-5, with D tentatively TRBD2 (5 bases). Germline lookup yields CDR1 SGDLS and CDR2 YYNGEE. Trimming took 4 bases from V and 5 from J, leaving 18 bases between them. The CDR3 consists of 15 residues. As DNA, the CDR3 is TGTGCCAGCAGCCCGCCGGGAACCCAGTGGGAGACCCAGTACTTC. Its protein is CASSPPGTQWETQYF.

The chain has TRBV18 and TRBJ1-1; D unclear. The V gene's germline CDR1 is KGHSH and CDR2 LQKENI. V lost 4 bases and J 2 bases, leaving 14 bases between the germline ends. The CDR3 has 15 amino acids. CDR3 DNA sequence: TGTGCCAGCTCACGAAAGCAGACGGGTAACACTGAAGCTTTCTTT. Translated: CASSRKQTGNTEAFF.

The gene calls are TRBV19 and TRBJ1-6, with D perhaps TRBD1 (5 bases). This CDR3 comprises 16 residues. Per the germline V gene, CDR1 is LNHDA and CDR2 is SQIVND (reference sequence). V was pared by 6 bases and J by 6 bases, with 18 bases between. CDR3 in amino acids: CASSPLGQAGNSPLHF. CDR3 nucleotide sequence: TGTGCCAGTAGCCCACTGGGGCAGGCTGGTAATTCACCCCTCCACTTT. Looking up the rest from reference TRBV19 and TRBJ1-6 gives the full variable domain: DGGITQSPKYLFRKEGQNVTLSCEQNLNHDAMYWYRQDPGQGLRLIYYSQIVNDFQKGDIAEGYSVSREKKESFPLTVTSAQKNPTAFYLCASSPLGQAGNSPLHFGNGTRLTVT.

V and J are TRBV30 and TRBJ1-4, with no clear D. Germline CDR1 GTSNPN, CDR2 SVGIG (reference sequence). The V and J ends lost 4 bases and 5 bases respectively, with 5 bases between them. This CDR3 contains 11 residues. This CDR3 reads CAWKANEKLFF. DNA for the CDR3: TGTGCCTGGAAAGCCAATGAAAAACTGTTTTTT.

This clone was picked up a small number of times. The chain joins TRBV6-6 to TRBJ2-7, with 9 bases identical to TRBD1. CDR1 is MNHNY, CDR2 SVGAGI, per germline (reference sequence). V trimming: 6 bases; J trimming: 3 bases; junction bases outside the gene matches: 6. The CDR3 runs 14 residues. The CDR3 sequence: CASRQDRGLYEQYF. CDR3 in DNA: TGTGCCAGCAGGCAGGACAGGGGCCTCTACGAGCAGTACTTC.

The rearrangement uses TRBV27 and TRBJ1-1; D is possibly TRBD1 (5 bases). The CDR3 sequence is 14 residues long. The V end lost 2 bases, the J end lost 2 bases, and 9 bases lay between the germline ends. Germline V gene data show CDR1 as MNHEY and CDR2 as SMNVEV (reference sequence). The CDR3 loop reads CASSLGAANTEAFF. The CDR3 DNA is TGTGCCAGCAGTTTAGGGGCAGCCAACACTGAAGCTTTCTTT.

In this sample, this clone turned up a few times. CDR3 protein: CASSLQGAQGGYTF. CDR3 DNA: TGTGCCAGCAGCCTACAGGGGGCGCAGGGTGGCTACACCTTC. The V and J genes are TRBV7-2 and TRBJ1-2; 9 bases fit TRBD1. V was pared by 5 bases and J by 7 bases, with 8 bases of the junction left unmatched. There are 14 residues in the CDR3. CDR1 and CDR2 (germline): SGHTA, FQGNSA.

The chain employs TRBV6-5 and TRBJ2-3; TRBD2 matches at 8 bases. The V and J ends lost 6 bases and 0 bases, in that order; junction bases with no gene match: 5. The CDR3 has 15 amino acids. Looked up from germline, CDR1 is MNHEY and CDR2 is SVGAGI. The CDR3 is CASRGRGASTDTQYF. Written as DNA, the CDR3 is TGTGCCAGCAGGGGGCGGGGGGCGAGCACAGATACGCAGTATTTT.